This paragraph covers one T cell receptor beta chain sequence. This record comes from a study of blood T cell repertoires in COVID-19. In the authors' workflow: Reference gene primer amplification gave nucleated cell count estimates. TCRdb keeps only in-frame clones here, not all; method: immunoSEQ multiplex PCR. V, J and clone size were drawn from that table, and D and trimming were deduced from the DNA. Of about half a million clones in the sample, approximately 89% were seen once. V was clipped by 2 bases and J by 2 bases, with 11 bases between them. The CDR3 consists of 15 residues. Germline-derived CDR1 and CDR2 are MNHEY and SVGAGI.

The receptor was derived from a man younger than 30 with COVID-19, enrolled during active disease. The J gene is TRBJ2-3, the V gene TRBV6-5; D gene ambiguous. Sequencing was carried out using peripheral blood. The DNA of the CDR3 is TGTGCCAGCAGTTACAGGAGATCAGTCACAGATACGCAGTATTTT. It yields the protein CASSYRRSVTDTQYF.